Listed below are T cell receptor beta chains from one sample, sequenced in a study of PD-L1 blockade in urothelial cancer. Here immunoSEQ multiplex PCR was the method, and the copy in TCRdb shows in-frame clones only, minus some. The sample holds roughly 16,000 clones; roughly nine tenths are singletons and the top ten take 5.9%. Material: PBMCs, obtained around atezolizumab (anti-PD-L1) treatment. Receptors were obtained from a man over 45 with urothelial cancer. The CDR3 runs from the conserved cysteine through the conserved F or W. The order of the fields is clone size, D gene, V gene, J gene, CDR3 protein, CDR3 DNA. A D gene is named only where the DNA matches it firmly. A clone size is listed for some rows: how often the clone was seen (once, few, many), or a class if it is expanded.

NA	TRBD2	TRBV6-5	TRBJ2-5	CASRLLAGPQETQYF	TGTGCCAGCAGACTACTAGCGGGGCCACAAGAGACCCAGTACTTC
few	TRBD1	TRBV9	TRBJ2-1	CASSGGQASYNEQFF	TGTGCCAGCAGCGGGGGACAGGCCTCCTACAATGAGCAGTTCTTC
NA	NA	TRBV18	TRBJ1-2	CASSPDSSNYGYTF	TGTGCCAGCTCACCGGACAGCTCTAACTATGGCTACACCTTC
NA	TRBD2	TRBV11-3	TRBJ2-1	CASSLAGTSANNEQFF	TGTGCCAGCAGCTTAGCGGGGACTAGCGCTAACAATGAGCAGTTCTTC
NA	TRBD1	TRBV28	TRBJ2-4	CASSLTRDRKILAKNIQYF	TGTGCCAGCAGTCTTACCCGGGACAGGAAGATACTAGCCAAAAACATTCAGTACTTC
NA	NA	TRBV5-5	TRBJ2-2	CASRRQQNTGELFF	TGTGCCAGCAGAAGACAGCAGAACACCGGGGAGCTGTTTTTT
NA	TRBD2	TRBV27	TRBJ2-7	CASNRGGLAGGSPYEQYF	TGTGCCAGCAATCGGGGGGGGCTAGCGGGGGGGTCCCCCTACGAGCAGTACTTC
NA	NA	TRBV4-3	TRBJ2-1	CASSRSLQTRDEQFF	TGCGCCAGCAGCCGCTCGCTTCAGACTCGGGATGAGCAGTTCTTC
few	NA	TRBV14	TRBJ1-1	CASSQTGSGTEAFF	TGTGCCAGCAGCCAAACAGGGTCGGGCACTGAAGCTTTCTTT
NA	TRBD2	TRBV5-4	TRBJ2-5	CASSGLASNTQYF	TGTGCCAGCAGCGGACTAGCGAGCAACACCCAGTACTTC
NA	NA	TRBV30	TRBJ1-1	CACSPGNTEAFF	TGTGCCTGTTCGCCGGGTAACACTGAAGCTTTCTTT
once	NA	TRBV13	TRBJ1-3	CASSSASGLNTIYF	TGTGCCAGCAGCTCAGCTTCGGGATTAAACACCATATATTTT
NA	TRBD1	TRBV6-5	TRBJ2-5	CASSFSGQGKTQYF	TGTGCCAGCAGTTTTTCGGGACAGGGGAAGACCCAGTACTTC
NA	NA	TRBV5-4	TRBJ1-1	CASPGGWGTEAFF	TGTGCCTCCCCGGGGGGTTGGGGAACTGAAGCTTTCTTT
NA	TRBD2	TRBV27	TRBJ2-2	CASRLGLAINTGELFF	TGTGCCAGCAGGCTTGGACTAGCGATAAACACCGGGGAGCTGTTTTTT
NA	NA	TRBV5-1	TRBJ2-1	CASSLQGDEQFF	TGCGCCAGCAGCCTACAGGGAGATGAGCAGTTCTTC
NA	TRBD2	TRBV5-5	TRBJ2-3	CASSLAPSGRGIDTQYF	TGTGCCAGCAGCTTGGCGCCTAGCGGGAGAGGTATAGATACGCAGTATTTT
NA	TRBD1	TRBV28	TRBJ1-1	CATRGQPEAFF	TGTGCCACCAGGGGACAGCCTGAAGCTTTCTTT
once	NA	TRBV11-2	TRBJ2-1	CASSHSTASSYNEQFF	TGTGCCAGCAGCCATTCGACCGCTAGCTCCTACAATGAGCAGTTCTTC
few	TRBD1	TRBV11-3	TRBJ1-3	CASSFRDRGGDGNTIYF	TGTGCCAGCAGCTTCCGGGACAGGGGAGGTGATGGAAACACCATATATTTT
NA	TRBD1	TRBV6-1	TRBJ1-5	CASSDAHGGTGGNQPQHF	TGTGCCAGCAGTGACGCTCACGGGGGGACAGGGGGCAATCAGCCCCAGCATTTT
once	NA	TRBV7-2	TRBJ2-1	CASSLGRTSYNEQFF	TGTGCCAGCAGCTTGGGGCGGACCTCCTACAATGAGCAGTTCTTC
NA	NA	TRBV7-3	TRBJ2-3	CASSLYGLTTDTQYF	TGTGCCAGCAGCTTATATGGACTTACCACAGATACGCAGTATTTT
NA	NA	TRBV29-1	TRBJ1-1	CSVEVAGGGTEAFF	TGCAGCGTTGAAGTGGCGGGCGGAGGGACTGAAGCTTTCTTT
NA	TRBD1	TRBV19	TRBJ2-7	CASSARTGGGYEQYF	TGTGCCAGTAGTGCCCGGACAGGGGGAGGATACGAGCAGTACTTC
few	TRBD2	TRBV19	TRBJ2-1	CASSLGTSGGGNEQFF	TGTGCCAGTAGCCTAGGGACTAGCGGGGGAGGGAATGAGCAGTTCTTC
NA	NA	TRBV2	TRBJ1-2	CASKDRNYGYTF	TGTGCCAGCAAGGACAGAAACTATGGCTACACCTTC
NA	TRBD2	TRBV18	TRBJ2-5	CASSPGLAGGQETQYF	TGTGCCAGCTCACCGGGACTAGCGGGGGGTCAAGAGACCCAGTACTTC
NA	NA	TRBV27	TRBJ1-6	CASSRGSSYNSPLHF	TGTGCCAGCAGTAGGGGGAGCTCCTATAATTCACCCCTCCACTTT
NA	TRBD1	TRBV27	TRBJ1-1	CASRPGQENTEAFF	TGTGCCAGCAGACCGGGACAGGAGAACACTGAAGCTTTCTTT
NA	TRBD2	TRBV7-9	TRBJ2-5	CASRVTSPQETQYF	TGTGCCAGCAGGGTGACTAGCCCACAAGAGACCCAGTACTTC
NA	TRBD1	TRBV11-3	TRBJ2-2	CASSRFGTGRTGELFF	TGTGCCAGCAGCCGATTTGGGACAGGGAGAACCGGGGAGCTGTTTTTT
NA	NA	TRBV7-9	TRBJ1-6	CASSLGSVNSPLHF	TGTGCCAGCAGCTTAGGCTCAGTTAATTCACCCCTCCACTTT
NA	NA	TRBV7-9	TRBJ2-5	CASSLHPDAMRETQYF	TGTGCCAGCAGCTTACACCCAGACGCAATGAGGGAGACCCAGTACTTC
NA	NA	TRBV7-9	TRBJ1-2	CASSVRVSRVLDGYTF	TGTGCCAGCAGCGTTCGGGTTTCCAGGGTGTTGGATGGCTACACCTTC
few	TRBD2	TRBV6-4	TRBJ2-1	CATSSSGHSYNEQFF	TGTGCCACCTCCTCTAGCGGGCACTCCTACAATGAGCAGTTCTTC